The rows below give T cell receptor beta chains drawn from one sample of a study of T cell responses to AZD1222 COVID-19 vaccine. Method: immunoSEQ multiplex PCR; TCRdb's copy keeps in-frame clones and lacks some. The table lists 95,000 to 110,000 clones, 92% of them singletons, with over 7% in the top ten. Sequenced here: peripheral blood, sampled 28 days after the second AZD1222 dose. Source of these receptors: an adult who received the AZD1222 COVID-19 vaccine. Each CDR3 is given with its conserved first and last residue. D genes are given only for firm matches. Some rows mark clone size as missing; the rest say once, few, many or name a class of expanded clone.

- TRBJ2-5 TRBV5-4 - TGTGCCAGCAGCTTGGCGCGAGGGGCACGACAAGAGACCCAGTACTTC CASSLARGARQETQYF
- TRBJ1-2 TRBV7-6 - TGTGCCAGCAGCTTAGCGCCGGGCTACACCTTC CASSLAPGYTF
- TRBJ1-1 TRBV4-1 - TGCGCCAGCAGGCTGCAGGTGAACACTGAAGCTTTCTTT CASRLQVNTEAFF
- TRBJ1-4 TRBV10-3 - TGTGCCATCAGGGAAGGACAGACTAATGAAAAACTGTTTTTT CAIREGQTNEKLFF
- TRBJ1-5 TRBV2 - TGTGCCAGCCAGCCCTATAGCAATCAGCCCCAGCATTTT CASQPYSNQPQHF
- TRBJ2-7 TRBV7-2 - TGTGCCAGCAGCTTATCTCGGGCAGGAACCTACGAGCAGTACTTC CASSLSRAGTYEQYF
- TRBJ2-3 TRBV6-5 TRBD2 TGTCGTCTAGCGGACTACACAGATACGCAGTATTTT CRLADYTDTQYF
- TRBJ2-1 TRBV13 TRBD2 TGTGCCAGCAGCCAAGAGCGGGGGACCTACAATGAGCAGTTCTTC CASSQERGTYNEQFF
- TRBJ2-1 TRBV30 - TGTGCCTGGAGTGTATTAGACGAGCAGTTCTTC CAWSVLDEQFF
- TRBJ2-5 TRBV19 TRBD2 TGTGCACCAGTATTAGGGGCGGGGGTAGGGGAGACCCAGTACTTC CAPVLGAGVGETQYF
- TRBJ1-1 TRBV30 - TGTGCCTGGAGTGTACCTCTTGAAGCTTTCTTT CAWSVPLEAFF
- TRBJ2-1 TRBV24-1 - TGTGCCACCAGTGATCCGAGATATGGTGAGCAGTTCTTC CATSDPRYGEQFF
- TRBJ2-3 TRBV15 - TGTGCCACCAGCAGAGGTCCCCATTGGTTTAGTAGCACAGATACGCAGTATTTT CATSRGPHWFSSTDTQYF
- TRBJ1-4 TRBV27 TRBD1 TGTGCCAGCAGTATCAGGGGGGCTAATGAAAAACTGTTTTTT CASSIRGANEKLFF
once TRBJ2-2 TRBV7-8 - TGTGCCAGCAGCCGTCGGTTACGGGGGGCGATCACCGGGGAGCTGTTTTTT CASSRRLRGAITGELFF
- TRBJ2-7 TRBV7-9 - TGTGCCAGCAGCTTGGTCAATTTTGAGCAGTACTTC CASSLVNFEQYF
- TRBJ2-1 TRBV7-3 TRBD1 TGTGCCAGCAGCATGGACAGGGGCAATGAGCAGTTCTTC CASSMDRGNEQFF